The clone carrying this T cell receptor (beta chain) was seen ten or more times. Its antigen is not known. The data originate from a study of glioma-infiltrating T cells. The germline CDR1 and CDR2 sequences are DFQATT and SNEGSKA (reference sequence). V was cut by 2 bases and J by 3 bases, with 14 bases left in between. This CDR3 is built from 14 residues. Amplification of TCR alpha and beta CDR3 regions from RNA used iRepertoire nested multiplex PCR. TCRdb itself ran the multiplex PCR reads through MiXCR, one entry per CDR3 protein. This sample yields about 89,000 distinct CDR3 sequences, of which 20% to 25% are seen a single time; more than 6.5% belongs to the top ten. Findings and limits, study-wide: Tissue and blood shared very few CDR3 sequences. Above-expected tissue-blood divergence occurred in all gliomas, most in low-grade ones.

This clonotype was sampled from a human donor with low-grade glioma or glioblastoma, undergoing nonglioma brain surgery, or in good health (not recorded which). V and J are TRBV20-1 and TRBJ2-7, with D possibly being TRBD1 (5 bases). Sequenced sample: glioma tissue, nonneoplastic brain tissue, or PBMCs (not recorded which). The CDR3 loop is CSARRTRWSYEQYF. The CDR3 DNA sequence: TGCAGTGCTAGAAGGACACGTTGGAGCTACGAGCAGTACTTC.